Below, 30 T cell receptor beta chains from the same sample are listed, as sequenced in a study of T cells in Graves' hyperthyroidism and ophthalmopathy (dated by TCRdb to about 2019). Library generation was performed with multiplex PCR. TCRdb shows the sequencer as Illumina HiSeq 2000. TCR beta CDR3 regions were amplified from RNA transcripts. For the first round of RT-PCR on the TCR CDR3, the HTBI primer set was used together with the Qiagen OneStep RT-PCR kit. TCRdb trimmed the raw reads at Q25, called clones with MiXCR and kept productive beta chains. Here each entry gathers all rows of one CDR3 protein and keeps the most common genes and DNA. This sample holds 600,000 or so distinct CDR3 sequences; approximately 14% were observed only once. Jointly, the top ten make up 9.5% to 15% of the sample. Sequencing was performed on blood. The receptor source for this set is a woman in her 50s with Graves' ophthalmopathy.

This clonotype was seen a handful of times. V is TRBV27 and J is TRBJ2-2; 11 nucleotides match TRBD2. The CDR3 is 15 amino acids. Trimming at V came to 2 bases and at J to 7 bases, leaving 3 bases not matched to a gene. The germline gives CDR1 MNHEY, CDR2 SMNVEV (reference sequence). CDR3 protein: CASSLTSGSGGELFF. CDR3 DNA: TGTGCCAGCAGTTTAACTAGCGGGAGCGGCGGGGAGCTGTTTTTT.

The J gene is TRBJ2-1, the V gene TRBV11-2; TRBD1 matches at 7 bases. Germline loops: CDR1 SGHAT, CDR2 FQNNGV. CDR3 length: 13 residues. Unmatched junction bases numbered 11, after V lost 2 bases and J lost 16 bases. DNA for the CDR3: TGTGCCAGCAGCTTAACGACAGGGTTAGCTGGCTTCTTC. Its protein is CASSLTTGLAGFF.

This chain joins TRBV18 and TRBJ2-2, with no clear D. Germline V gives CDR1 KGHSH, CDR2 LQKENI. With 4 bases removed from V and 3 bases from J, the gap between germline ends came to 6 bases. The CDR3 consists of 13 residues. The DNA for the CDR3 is TGTGCCAGCTCACGCGAGGACACCGGGGAGCTGTTTTTT. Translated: CASSREDTGELFF. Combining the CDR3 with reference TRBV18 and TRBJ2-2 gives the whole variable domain NAGVMQNPRHLVRRRGQEARLRCSPMKGHSHVYWYRQLPEEGLKFMVYLQKENIIDESGMPKERFSAEFPKEGPSILRIQQVVRGDSAAYFCASSREDTGELFFGEGSRLTVL.

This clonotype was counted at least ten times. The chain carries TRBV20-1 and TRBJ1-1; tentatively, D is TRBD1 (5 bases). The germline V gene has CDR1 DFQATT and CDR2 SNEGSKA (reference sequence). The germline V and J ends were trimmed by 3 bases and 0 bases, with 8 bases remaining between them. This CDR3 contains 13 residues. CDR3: CSARGEMNTEAFF. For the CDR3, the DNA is TGCAGTGCTAGGGGGGAGATGAACACTGAAGCTTTCTTT.

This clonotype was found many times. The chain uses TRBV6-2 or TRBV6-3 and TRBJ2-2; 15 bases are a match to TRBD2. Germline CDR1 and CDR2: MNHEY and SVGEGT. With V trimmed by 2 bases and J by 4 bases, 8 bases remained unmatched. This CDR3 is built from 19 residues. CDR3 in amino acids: CASSYKPGLAGGPTGELFF. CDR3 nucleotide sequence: TGTGCCAGCAGTTACAAACCGGGACTAGCGGGAGGTCCCACCGGGGAGCTGTTTTTT.

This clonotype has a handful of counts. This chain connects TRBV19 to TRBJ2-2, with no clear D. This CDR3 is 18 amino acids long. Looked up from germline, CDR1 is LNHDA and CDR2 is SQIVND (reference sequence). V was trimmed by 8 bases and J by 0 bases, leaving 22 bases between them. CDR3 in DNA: TGTGCCAGTCGACTTGCACCCAGATCTTATTCGAACACCGGGGAGCTGTTTTTT. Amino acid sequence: CASRLAPRSYSNTGELFF.

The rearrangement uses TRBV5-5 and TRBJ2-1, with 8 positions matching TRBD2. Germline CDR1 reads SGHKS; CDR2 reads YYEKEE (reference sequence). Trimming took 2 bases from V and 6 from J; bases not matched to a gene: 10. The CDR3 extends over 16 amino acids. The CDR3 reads CASSLNPGLGPNEQFF. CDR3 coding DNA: TGTGCCAGCAGCTTAAACCCGGGACTAGGGCCCAATGAGCAGTTCTTC.

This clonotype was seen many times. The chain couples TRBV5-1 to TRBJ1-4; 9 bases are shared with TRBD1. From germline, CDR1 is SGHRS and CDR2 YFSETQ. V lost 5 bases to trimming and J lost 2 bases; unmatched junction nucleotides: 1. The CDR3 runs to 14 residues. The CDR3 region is CASRGTGTNEKLFF. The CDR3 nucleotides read TGCGCCAGCAGGGGGACAGGGACTAATGAAAAACTGTTTTTT.

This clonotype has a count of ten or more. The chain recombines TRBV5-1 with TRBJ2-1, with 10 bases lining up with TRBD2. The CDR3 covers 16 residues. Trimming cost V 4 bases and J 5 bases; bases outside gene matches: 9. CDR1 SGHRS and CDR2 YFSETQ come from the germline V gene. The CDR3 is CASSDRLAGINNEQFF. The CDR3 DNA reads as TGCGCCAGCAGCGACAGACTAGCGGGTATCAACAATGAGCAGTTCTTC.

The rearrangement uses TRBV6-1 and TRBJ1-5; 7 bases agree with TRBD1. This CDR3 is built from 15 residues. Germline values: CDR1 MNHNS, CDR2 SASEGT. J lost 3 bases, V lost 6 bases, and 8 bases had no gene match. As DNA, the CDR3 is TGTGCCAGCAGGACTCCGGGACAGAACAATCAGCCCCAGCATTTT. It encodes CASRTPGQNNQPQHF.

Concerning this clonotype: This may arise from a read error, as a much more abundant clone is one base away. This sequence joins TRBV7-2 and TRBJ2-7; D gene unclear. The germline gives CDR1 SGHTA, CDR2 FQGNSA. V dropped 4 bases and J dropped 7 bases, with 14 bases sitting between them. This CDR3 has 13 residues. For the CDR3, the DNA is TGTGCCAGCAGCTCTCCCCCCCGGAGTGAGCAGTACTTC. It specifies CASSSPPRSEQYF. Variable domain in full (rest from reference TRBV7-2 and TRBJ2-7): GAGVSQSPSNKVTEKGKDVELRCDPISGHTALYWYRQSLGQGLEFLIYFQGNSAPDKSGLPSDRFSAERTGGSVSTLTIQRTQQEDSAVYLCASSSPPRSEQYFGPGTRLTVT.

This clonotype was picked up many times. DNA of the CDR3: TGTGCCAGCAGCCACATGGTTAGCGGGATGTTCTACGAGCAGTACTTC. Translating it yields CASSHMVSGMFYEQYF. The chain carries TRBV7-2 and TRBJ2-7; 8 bases are a match to TRBD2. The CDR3 covers 16 residues. J lost 3 bases, V lost 5 bases, and 12 bases had no gene match. Per germline, CDR1 SGHTA and CDR2 FQGNSA.

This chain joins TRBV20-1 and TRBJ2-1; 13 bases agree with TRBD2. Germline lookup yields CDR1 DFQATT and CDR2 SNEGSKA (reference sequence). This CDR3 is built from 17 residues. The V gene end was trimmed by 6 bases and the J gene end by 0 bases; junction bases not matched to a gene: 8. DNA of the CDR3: TGCAGTGCCCCTGGACTAGCGGGAGAGGGCTCCTACAATGAGCAGTTCTTC. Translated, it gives CSAPGLAGEGSYNEQFF.

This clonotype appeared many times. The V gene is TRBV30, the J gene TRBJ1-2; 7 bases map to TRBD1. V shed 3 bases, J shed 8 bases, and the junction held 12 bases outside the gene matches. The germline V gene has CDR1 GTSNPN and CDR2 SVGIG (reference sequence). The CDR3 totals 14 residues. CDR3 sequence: CAWRATGRRVGYTF. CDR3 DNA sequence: TGTGCCTGGAGAGCGACAGGGAGGCGTGTCGGCTACACCTTC.

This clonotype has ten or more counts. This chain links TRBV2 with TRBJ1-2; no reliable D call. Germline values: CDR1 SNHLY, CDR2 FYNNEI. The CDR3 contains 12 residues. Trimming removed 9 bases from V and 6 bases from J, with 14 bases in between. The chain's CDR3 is CARTSTSDGYTF. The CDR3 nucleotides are TGTGCCAGAACATCCACCAGCGATGGCTACACCTTC.

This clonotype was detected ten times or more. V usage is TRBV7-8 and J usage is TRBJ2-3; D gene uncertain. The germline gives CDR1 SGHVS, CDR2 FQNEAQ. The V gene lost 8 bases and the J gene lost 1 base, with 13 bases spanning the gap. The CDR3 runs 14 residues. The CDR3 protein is CASFMGFGTDTQYF. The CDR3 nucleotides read TGTGCCAGCTTTATGGGATTCGGCACAGATACGCAGTATTTT.

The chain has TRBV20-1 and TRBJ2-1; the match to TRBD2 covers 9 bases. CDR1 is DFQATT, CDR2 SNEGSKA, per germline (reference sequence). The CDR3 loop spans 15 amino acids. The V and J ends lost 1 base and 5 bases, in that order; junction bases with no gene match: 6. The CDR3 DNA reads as TGCAGTGCTAGAGTGGCGACTAGCGGAAACAATGAGCAGTTCTTC. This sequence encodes CSARVATSGNNEQFF.

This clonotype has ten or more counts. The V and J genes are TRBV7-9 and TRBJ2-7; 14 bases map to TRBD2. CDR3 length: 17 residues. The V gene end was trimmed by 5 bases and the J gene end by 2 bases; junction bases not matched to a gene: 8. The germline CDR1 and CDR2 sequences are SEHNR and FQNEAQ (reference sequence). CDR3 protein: CASSHTGLAGGPYEQYF. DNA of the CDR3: TGTGCCAGCAGCCACACAGGACTAGCGGGAGGTCCCTACGAGCAGTACTTC.

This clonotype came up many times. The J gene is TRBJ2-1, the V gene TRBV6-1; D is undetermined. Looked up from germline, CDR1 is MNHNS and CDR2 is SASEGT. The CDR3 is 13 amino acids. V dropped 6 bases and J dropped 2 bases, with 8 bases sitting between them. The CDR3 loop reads CASSMGTYNEQFF. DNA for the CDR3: TGTGCCAGCAGCATGGGGACCTACAATGAGCAGTTCTTC.

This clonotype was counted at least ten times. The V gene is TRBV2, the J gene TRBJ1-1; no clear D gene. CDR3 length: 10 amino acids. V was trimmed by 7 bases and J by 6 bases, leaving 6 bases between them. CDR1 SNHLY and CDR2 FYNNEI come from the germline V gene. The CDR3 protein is CASIGPEAFF. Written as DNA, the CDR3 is TGTGCCAGCATCGGTCCTGAAGCTTTCTTT.

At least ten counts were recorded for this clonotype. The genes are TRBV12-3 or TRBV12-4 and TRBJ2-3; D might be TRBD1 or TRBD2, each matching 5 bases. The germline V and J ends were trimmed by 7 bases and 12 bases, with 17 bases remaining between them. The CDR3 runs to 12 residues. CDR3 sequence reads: CASNPPGGPQYF. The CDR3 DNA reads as TGTGCCAGCAACCCGCCTGGGGGACCACAGTATTTT.

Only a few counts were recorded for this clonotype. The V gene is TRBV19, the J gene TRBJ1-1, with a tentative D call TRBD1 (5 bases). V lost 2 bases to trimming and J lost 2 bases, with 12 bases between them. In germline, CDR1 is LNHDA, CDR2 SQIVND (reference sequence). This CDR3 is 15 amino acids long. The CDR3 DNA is TGTGCCAGTAGTATAAGAAGACAGTTTAACACTGAAGCTTTCTTT. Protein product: CASSIRRQFNTEAFF. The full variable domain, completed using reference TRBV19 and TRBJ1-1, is DGGITQSPKYLFRKEGQNVTLSCEQNLNHDAMYWYRQDPGQGLRLIYYSQIVNDFQKGDIAEGYSVSREKKESFPLTVTSAQKNPTAFYLCASSIRRQFNTEAFFGQGTRLTVV.

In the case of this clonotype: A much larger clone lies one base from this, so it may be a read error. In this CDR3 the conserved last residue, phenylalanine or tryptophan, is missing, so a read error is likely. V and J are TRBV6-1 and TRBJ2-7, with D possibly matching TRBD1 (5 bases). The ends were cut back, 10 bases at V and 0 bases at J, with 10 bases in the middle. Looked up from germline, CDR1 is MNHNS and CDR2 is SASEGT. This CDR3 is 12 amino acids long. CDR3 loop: CATNRRSYEQYL. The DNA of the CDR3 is TGTGCCACTAACAGGCGCTCCTACGAGCAGTACCTC.

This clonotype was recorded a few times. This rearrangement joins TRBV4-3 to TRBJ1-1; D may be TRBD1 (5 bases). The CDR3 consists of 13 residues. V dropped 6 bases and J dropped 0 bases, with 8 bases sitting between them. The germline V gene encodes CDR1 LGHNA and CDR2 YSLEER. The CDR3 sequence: CASRRDLNTEAFF. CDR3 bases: TGCGCCAGCAGGAGGGACTTGAACACTGAAGCTTTCTTT.

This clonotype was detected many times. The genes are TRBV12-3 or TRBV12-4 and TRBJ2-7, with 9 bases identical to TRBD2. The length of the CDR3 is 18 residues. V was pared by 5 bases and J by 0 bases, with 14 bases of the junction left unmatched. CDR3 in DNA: TGTGCCAGCAGTCCCGGGACTAGCCCCGGGCCTCCCTCCTACGAGCAGTACTTC. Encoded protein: CASSPGTSPGPPSYEQYF.

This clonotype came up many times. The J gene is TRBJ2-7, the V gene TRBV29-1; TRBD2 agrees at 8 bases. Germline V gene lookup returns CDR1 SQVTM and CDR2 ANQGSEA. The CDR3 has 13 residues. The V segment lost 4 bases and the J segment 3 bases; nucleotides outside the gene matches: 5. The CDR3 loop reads CSVGTSGSYEQYF. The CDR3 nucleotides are TGCAGCGTTGGGACCAGCGGGAGCTACGAGCAGTACTTC.

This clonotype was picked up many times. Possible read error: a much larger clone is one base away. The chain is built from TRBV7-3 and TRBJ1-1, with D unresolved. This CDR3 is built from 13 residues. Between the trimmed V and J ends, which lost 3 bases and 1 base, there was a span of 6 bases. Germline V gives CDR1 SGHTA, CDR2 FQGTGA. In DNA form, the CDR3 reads TGTGCCAGCAGCTTCCGCCCGAACACTGAAGCTTTCTTT. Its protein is CASSFRPNTEAFF. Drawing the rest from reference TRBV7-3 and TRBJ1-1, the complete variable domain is GAGVSQTPSNKVTEKGKYVELRCDPISGHTALYWYRQSLGQGPEFLIYFQGTGAADDSGLPNDRFFAVRPEGSVSTLKIQRTERGDSAVYLCASSFRPNTEAFFGQGTRLTVV.

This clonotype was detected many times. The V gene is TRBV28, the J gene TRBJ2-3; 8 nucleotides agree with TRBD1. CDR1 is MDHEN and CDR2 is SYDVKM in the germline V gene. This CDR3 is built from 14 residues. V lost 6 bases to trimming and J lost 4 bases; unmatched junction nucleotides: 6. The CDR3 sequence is CASRRQGPADTQYF. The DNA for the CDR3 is TGTGCCAGCAGGCGACAGGGGCCCGCAGATACGCAGTATTTT.

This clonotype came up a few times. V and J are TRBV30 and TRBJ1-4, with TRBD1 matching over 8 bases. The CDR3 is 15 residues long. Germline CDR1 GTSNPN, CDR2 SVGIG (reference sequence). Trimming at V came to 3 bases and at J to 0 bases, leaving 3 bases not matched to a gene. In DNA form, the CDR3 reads TGTGCCTGGAGGGCAGGGGGCTCAACTAATGAAAAACTGTTTTTT. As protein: CAWRAGGSTNEKLFF.

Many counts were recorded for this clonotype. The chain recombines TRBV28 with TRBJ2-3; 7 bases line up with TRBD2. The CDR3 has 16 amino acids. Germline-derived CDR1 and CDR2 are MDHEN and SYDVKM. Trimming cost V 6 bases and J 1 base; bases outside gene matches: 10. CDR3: CASSRFTGGGTDTQYF. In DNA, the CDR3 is TGTGCCAGCAGCAGGTTTACGGGAGGTGGCACAGATACGCAGTATTTT.